This T cell receptor (beta chain) was recorded in a study of blood T cell repertoires in COVID-19. Study context: Some COVID-19 samples were acute and others convalescent; all came from the United States, Italy and Spain. T cells, B-cell-depleted T cells, or PBMCs provided the cDNA or gDNA that served as material.

In the source study's methods: Nucleated cell counts were estimated from reference gene primer amplification. Measured with immunoSEQ multiplex PCR; TCRdb has only the in-frame clones, and not every one. From that table come the V and J calls and clone size; the DNA was used to work out D and trimming. Here the sample spans about 62,000 clones, around 90% being singletons. CDR3 size: 19 residues. J is TRBJ2-1 and V is TRBV12-2; the DNA was not compared with TRBD2, the D call given in the table. TRBV12-2 is a pseudogene segment. Sequenced sample: peripheral blood. The clonotype was recovered from a human donor in a cohort sampled during active COVID-19. The CDR3 DNA is TGTGCAAGTCGCTTCGAGGGTTTAGCGGTTGATTGTACCTACAATGAGCAGTTCTTC. As protein: CASRFEGLAVDCTYNEQFF.